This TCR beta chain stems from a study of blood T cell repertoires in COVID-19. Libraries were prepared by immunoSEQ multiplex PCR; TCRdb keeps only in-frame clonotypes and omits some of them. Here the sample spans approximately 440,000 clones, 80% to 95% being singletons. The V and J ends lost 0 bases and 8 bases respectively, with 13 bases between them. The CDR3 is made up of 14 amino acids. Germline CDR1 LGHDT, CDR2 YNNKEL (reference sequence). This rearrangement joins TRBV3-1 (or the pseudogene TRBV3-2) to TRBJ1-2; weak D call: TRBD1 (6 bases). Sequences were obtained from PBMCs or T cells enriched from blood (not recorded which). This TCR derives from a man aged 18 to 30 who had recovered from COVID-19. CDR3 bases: TGTGCCAGCAGCCAAGAGGTGGCAGGGGTGGGCTACACCTTC. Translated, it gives CASSQEVAGVGYTF.